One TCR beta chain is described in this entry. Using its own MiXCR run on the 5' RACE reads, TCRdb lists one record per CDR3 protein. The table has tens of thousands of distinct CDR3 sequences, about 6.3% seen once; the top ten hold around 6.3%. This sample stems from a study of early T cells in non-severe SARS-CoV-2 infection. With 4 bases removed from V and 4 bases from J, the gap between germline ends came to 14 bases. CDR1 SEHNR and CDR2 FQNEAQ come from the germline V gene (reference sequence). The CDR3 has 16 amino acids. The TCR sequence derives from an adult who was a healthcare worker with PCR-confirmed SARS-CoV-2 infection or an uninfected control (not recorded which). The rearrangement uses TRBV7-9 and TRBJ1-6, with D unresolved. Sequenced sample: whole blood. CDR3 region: CASSSGGHRYNSPLHF. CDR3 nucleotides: TGTGCCAGCAGCTCTGGAGGGCACCGTTATAATTCACCCCTCCACTTT. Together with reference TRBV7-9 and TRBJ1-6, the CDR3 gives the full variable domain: DTGVSQNPRHKITKRGQNVTFRCDPISEHNRLYWYRQTLGQGPEFLTYFQNEAQLEKSRLLSDRFSAERPKGSFSTLEIQRTEQGDSAMYLCASSSGGHRYNSPLHFGNGTRLTVT.